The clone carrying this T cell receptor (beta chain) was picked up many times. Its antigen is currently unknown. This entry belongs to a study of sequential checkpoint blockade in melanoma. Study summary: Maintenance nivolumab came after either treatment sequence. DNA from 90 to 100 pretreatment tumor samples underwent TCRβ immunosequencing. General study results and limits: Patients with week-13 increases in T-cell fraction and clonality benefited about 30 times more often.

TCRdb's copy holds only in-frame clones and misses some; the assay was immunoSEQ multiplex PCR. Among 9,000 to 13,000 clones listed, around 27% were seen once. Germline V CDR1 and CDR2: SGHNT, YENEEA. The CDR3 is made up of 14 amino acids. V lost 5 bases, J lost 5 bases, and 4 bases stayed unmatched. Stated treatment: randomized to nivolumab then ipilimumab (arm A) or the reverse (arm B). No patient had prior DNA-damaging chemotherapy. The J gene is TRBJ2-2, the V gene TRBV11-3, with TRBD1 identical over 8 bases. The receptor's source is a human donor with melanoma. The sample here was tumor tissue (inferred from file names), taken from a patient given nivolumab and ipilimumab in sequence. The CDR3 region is CASSPRQGTGELFF. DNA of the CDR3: TGTGCCAGCAGCCCGAGACAGGGGACCGGGGAGCTGTTTTTT.